Following are 28 T cell receptor beta chains from one sample sequenced in a study of blood T cell repertoires in COVID-19. The repertoire was sequenced with immunoSEQ multiplex PCR; TCRdb's copy has only in-frame clones and lacks some. The table lists a few hundred thousand clones, around 85% of them singletons. Specimen: peripheral blood. These receptors originate from a man aged 55 to 70 with acute or convalescent COVID-19.

The chain employs TRBV11-3 and TRBJ2-3; D possibly corresponds to TRBD2 (5 bases). Trimming removed 5 bases from V and 5 bases from J, with 11 bases in between. Germline V gives CDR1 SGHNT, CDR2 YENEEA. This CDR3 spans 13 amino acids. CDR3 DNA: TGTGCCAGCAGCCCGAATGGGAGAGATACGCAGTATTTT. It encodes CASSPNGRDTQYF. Supplemented by reference TRBV11-3 and TRBJ2-3, the full variable domain reads EAGVVQSPRYKIIEKKQPVAFWCNPISGHNTLYWYLQNLGQGPELLIRYENEEAVDDSQLPKDRFSAERLKGVDSTLKIQPAELGDSAVYLCASSPNGRDTQYFGPGTRLTVL.

The chain's CDR3 is CASSVVNEQFF. The CDR3 DNA reads TGTGCCAGCAGTGTAGTAAATGAGCAGTTCTTC. The chain uses TRBV6-2 or TRBV6-3 and TRBJ2-1; D gene uncertain. The CDR3 sequence is 11 residues long. V lost 5 bases, J lost 7 bases, and 6 bases lay in between. CDR1 MNHEY and CDR2 SVGEGT come from the germline V gene.

This chain connects TRBV29-1 to TRBJ2-2; D may be TRBD1 (5 bases). The length of the CDR3 is 15 residues. CDR1 SQVTM and CDR2 ANQGSEA come from the germline V gene. Trimming removed 1 base at V and 2 bases at J, with 11 bases between. CDR3: CSVEVDSLNTGELFF. The DNA for the CDR3 is TGCAGCGTTGAAGTAGACAGTTTAAACACCGGGGAGCTGTTTTTT.

The chain joins TRBV28 to TRBJ2-5, with a weak D call TRBD1 (6 bases). Trimming removed 4 bases from V and 5 bases from J, with 11 bases in between. This CDR3 is built from 13 residues. The germline gives CDR1 MDHEN, CDR2 SYDVKM. The CDR3 DNA reads TGTGCCAGCAGTTCCAGGGGTCCGGAGACCCAGTACTTC. Protein sequence: CASSSRGPETQYF.

The chain is built from TRBV5-1 and TRBJ1-2; TRBD1 might be the D (6 bases). Deletions cut 3 bases from V and 4 bases from J, with 16 bases between. Germline V CDR1 and CDR2: SGHRS, YFSETQ. The CDR3 totals 15 residues. CDR3 sequence (DNA): TGCGCCAGCAGCTCTGACAGGAACCCCCTCTATGGCTACACCTTC. It is translated as CASSSDRNPLYGYTF. Full variable domain (outside the CDR3, taken from reference TRBV5-1 and TRBJ1-2): KAGVTQTPRYLIKTRGQQVTLSCSPISGHRSVSWYQQTPGQGLQFLFEYFSETQRNKGNFPGRFSGRQFSNSRSEMNVSTLELGDSALYLCASSSDRNPLYGYTFGSGTRLTVV.

The chain couples TRBV7-2 to TRBJ1-5, with a tentative D call TRBD1 (6 bases). Trimming cost V 4 bases and J 6 bases, with 10 bases left between them. CDR1 and CDR2 (germline): SGHTA, FQGNSA. The CDR3 has 13 residues. CDR3 sequence (DNA): TGTGCCAGCAGCTCGGGGGGCTCTCAGCCCCAGCATTTT. Encoded protein: CASSSGGSQPQHF.

This chain connects TRBV29-1 to TRBJ1-6; the match to TRBD1 covers 9 bases. The germline V gene encodes CDR1 SQVTM and CDR2 ANQGSEA. Trimming removed 4 bases from V and 9 bases from J; junction bases left unmatched: 4. The CDR3 runs to 13 residues. The CDR3 reads CSVGDRAGSPLHF. CDR3 coding DNA: TGCAGCGTTGGGGACAGGGCCGGTTCACCCCTCCACTTT. Filled out from reference TRBV29-1 and TRBJ1-6, the complete variable domain reads SAVISQKPSRDICQRGTSLTIQCQVDSQVTMMFWYRQQPGQSLTLIATANQGSEATYESGFVIDKFPISRPNLTFSTLTVSNMSPEDSSIYLCSVGDRAGSPLHFGNGTRLTVT.

The V call is TRBV7-9, the J call TRBJ1-4; D is undetermined. Germline CDR1 and CDR2: SEHNR and FQNEAQ (reference sequence). There are 13 residues in the CDR3. Trimming left V 3 bases short and J 8 bases short, with 10 bases between. CDR3 bases: TGTGCCAGCAGCTTCCGGGGAGGCGAAAAACTGTTTTTT. This codes for CASSFRGGEKLFF.

This chain uses TRBV7-2 with TRBJ2-3, with 7 bases identical to TRBD2. The CDR3 totals 14 residues. Germline V gene data show CDR1 as SGHTA and CDR2 as FQGNSA. V lost 6 bases and J lost 4; bases outside the gene matches: 7. The CDR3 DNA is TGTGCCAGCAGTTACATCCGGGGGGCAGATACGCAGTATTTT. Its protein product is CASSYIRGADTQYF.

This clone has a handful of counts. V is TRBV19 and J is TRBJ1-1; 7 nucleotides match TRBD1. V gave up 5 bases and J gave up 3 bases; unmatched junction bases: 9. Germline CDR1 is LNHDA and CDR2 is SQIVND (reference sequence). This CDR3 has 15 amino acids. CDR3 coding DNA: TGTGCCAGTAGTTTTACCGGGACAGCTGACACTGAAGCTTTCTTT. Encoded protein: CASSFTGTADTEAFF.

This clone was picked up a small number of times. The V call is TRBV5-1, the J call TRBJ2-1, with a weak D call TRBD2 (5 bases). The CDR3 covers 15 residues. Per the germline V gene, CDR1 is SGHRS and CDR2 is YFSETQ. V lost 4 bases and J lost 7, with 18 bases in between. CDR3 in DNA: TGCGCCAGCAGCCTTTCTGGGGTCGGCGGGAATGAGCAGTTCTTC. Translated: CASSLSGVGGNEQFF.

V is TRBV19 and J is TRBJ1-5, with 12 bases fitting TRBD1. The V segment lost 6 bases and the J segment 6 bases; nucleotides outside the gene matches: 6. This CDR3 comprises 15 residues. The V gene's germline CDR1 is LNHDA and CDR2 SQIVND (reference sequence). The CDR3, as DNA: TGTGCCAGTAGAAGGGACAGGGGGCTTGGTCAGCCCCAGCATTTT. This encodes CASRRDRGLGQPQHF.

The V gene is TRBV7-9, the J gene TRBJ1-4; no clear D. This CDR3 comprises 15 residues. Germline V gene data show CDR1 as SEHNR and CDR2 as FQNEAQ (reference sequence). Trimming pared 1 base from V and 3 bases from J, leaving 9 bases between. The DNA of the CDR3 is TGTGCCAGCAGCTTAGAAGGGAGAGCTAATGAAAAACTGTTTTTT. Protein product: CASSLEGRANEKLFF. Full variable domain (rest looked up from reference TRBV7-9 and TRBJ1-4): DTGVSQNPRHKITKRGQNVTFRCDPISEHNRLYWYRQTLGQGPEFLTYFQNEAQLEKSRLLSDRFSAERPKGSFSTLEIQRTEQGDSAMYLCASSLEGRANEKLFFGSGTQLSVL.

This chain joins TRBV3-1 (or the pseudogene TRBV3-2) and TRBJ2-5; 14 bases are shared with TRBD2. Trimming took 3 bases from V and 5 from J; bases not matched to a gene: 11. The germline V gene has CDR1 LGHDT and CDR2 YNNKEL (reference sequence). This CDR3 has 18 residues. CDR3 loop: CASSQGTTSGRVVETQYF. CDR3 coding DNA: TGTGCCAGCAGCCAGGGTACGACTAGCGGGAGGGTGGTGGAGACCCAGTACTTC.

The sample holds a few counts of this clone. The chain carries TRBV9 and TRBJ2-1, with D perhaps matching TRBD1 (6 bases). CDR3 length: 15 residues. Germline CDR1 and CDR2: SGDLS and YYNGEE. The germline V and J ends were trimmed by 4 bases and 5 bases, with 16 bases remaining between them. In nucleotides, the CDR3 is TGTGCCAGCAGCATCGGTTTGGGGGCAGACAATGAGCAGTTCTTC. As protein: CASSIGLGADNEQFF. The full variable domain, in which reference TRBV9 and TRBJ2-1 provide the parts outside the CDR3, is DSGVTQTPKHLITATGQRVTLRCSPRSGDLSVYWYQQSLDQGLQFLIQYYNGEERAKGNILERFSAQQFPDLHSELNLSSLELGDSALYFCASSIGLGADNEQFFGPGTRLTVL.

The gene calls are TRBV20-1 and TRBJ1-6; D is uncertain. The V end was cut by 3 bases, the J end by 7 bases, with 10 bases between. The germline gives CDR1 DFQATT, CDR2 SNEGSKA (reference sequence). The CDR3 covers 13 residues. Here the CDR3 DNA reads TGCAGTGCTAGTACACTAAAAAATTCACCCCTCCACTTT. Translating it yields CSASTLKNSPLHF.

The genes are TRBV6-1 and TRBJ2-7, with D perhaps TRBD2 (6 bases). V dropped 2 bases and J dropped 2 bases, with 13 bases sitting between them. CDR3 size: 15 residues. Germline V gene lookup returns CDR1 MNHNS and CDR2 SASEGT. CDR3 DNA sequence: TGTGCCAGCAGTGAATATGGCGGAGGGGCCTACGAGCAGTACTTC. Translating gives CASSEYGGGAYEQYF.

The chain uses TRBV7-9 and TRBJ1-3, with 10 bases lining up with TRBD1. With 4 bases clipped from V and 2 bases from J, the junction kept 2 bases outside the gene matches. CDR3 length equals 15 residues. Germline V gives CDR1 SEHNR, CDR2 FQNEAQ (reference sequence). The CDR3 region has the DNA TGTGCCAGCAGCTGGGGACAGGGGACTGGAAACACCATATATTTT. Its protein product is CASSWGQGTGNTIYF.

The V gene is TRBV5-1, the J gene TRBJ2-1; 7 bases line up with TRBD2. This CDR3 region has 16 residues. The germline CDR1 and CDR2 sequences are SGHRS and YFSETQ. Trimming cost V 3 bases and J 7 bases; bases outside gene matches: 13. The CDR3 reads CASSSGGLKSSNEQFF. Here the CDR3 DNA reads TGCGCCAGCAGCTCGGGAGGATTAAAATCATCGAATGAGCAGTTCTTC.

The chain carries TRBV28 and TRBJ1-2, with TRBD1 identical over 9 bases. The CDR3 runs to 16 residues. V was clipped by 5 bases and J by 4 bases; unmatched bases: 11. Looked up from germline, CDR1 is MDHEN and CDR2 is SYDVKM. CDR3 sequence reads: CASSPNRGRLGYGYTF. Here the CDR3 DNA reads TGTGCCAGCAGTCCTAACAGGGGGCGCTTAGGCTATGGCTACACCTTC.

This clone was found a few times. This chain connects TRBV30 to TRBJ2-1; 9 bases match TRBD1. The CDR3 runs to 14 residues. V lost 1 base to trimming and J lost 10 bases; unmatched junction nucleotides: 8. Germline V gives CDR1 GTSNPN, CDR2 SVGIG (reference sequence). This CDR3 reads CAWSADRGLTEQFF. DNA of the CDR3: TGTGCCTGGAGTGCCGACAGGGGGTTGACCGAGCAGTTCTTC. Together with reference TRBV30 and TRBJ2-1, the CDR3 gives the full variable domain: SQTIHQWPATLVQPVGSPLSLECTVEGTSNPNLYWYRQAAGRGLQLLFYSVGIGQISSEVPQNLSASRPQDRQFILSSKKLLLSDSGFYLCAWSADRGLTEQFFGPGTRLTVL.

CDR3 in DNA: TGTGCCAGCAGCGAAAGGGGGCGAGTCATGAACACTGAAGCTTTCTTT. It is translated as CASSERGRVMNTEAFF. This chain links TRBV7-2 with TRBJ1-1, with 7 bases aligning to TRBD1. Germline-derived CDR1 and CDR2 are SGHTA and FQGNSA. The ends lost 5 bases at V and 0 bases at J; junction bases unmatched: 9. The CDR3 length is 16 residues.

CDR3 DNA: TGTGCCAGCAGTGGACAGTTGAACACTGAAGCTTTCTTT. It specifies CASSGQLNTEAFF. The V call is TRBV2, the J call TRBJ1-1, with D maybe TRBD1 (5 bases). Germline CDR1 SNHLY, CDR2 FYNNEI. This CDR3 has 13 amino acids. Trimming cost V 4 bases and J 0 bases, with 6 bases left between them.

This chain connects TRBV11-3 to TRBJ2-5, with TRBD1 matching 7 bases. CDR1 is SGHNT, CDR2 YENEEA, per germline. There are 14 residues in the CDR3. After removal of 5 bases from V and 1 base from J, the junction contained 4 bases not matched to a gene. The CDR3 loop is CASSPGQIQETQYF. As DNA, the CDR3 is TGTGCCAGCAGCCCGGGACAGATCCAAGAGACCCAGTACTTC.

The table lists this clone with a few counts. The chain recombines TRBV7-9 with TRBJ2-1; 7 bases are a match to TRBD2. V was pared by 5 bases and J by 11 bases, with 15 bases of the junction left unmatched. The CDR3 contains 15 residues. Looked up from germline, CDR1 is SEHNR and CDR2 is FQNEAQ (reference sequence). The CDR3 reads CASSTTGGIRTQQFF. CDR3 sequence (DNA): TGTGCCAGCAGCACTACGGGGGGAATCAGAACTCAGCAGTTCTTC. The full variable domain, with the rest looked up from reference TRBV7-9 and TRBJ2-1, is DTGVSQNPRHKITKRGQNVTFRCDPISEHNRLYWYRQTLGQGPEFLTYFQNEAQLEKSRLLSDRFSAERPKGSFSTLEIQRTEQGDSAMYLCASSTTGGIRTQQFFGPGTRLTVL.

The chain employs TRBV4-2 and TRBJ2-7, with 13 positions matching TRBD2. This CDR3 region has 17 residues. V was pared by 4 bases and J by 0 bases, with 6 bases of the junction left unmatched. Germline V gene data show CDR1 as LGHNA and CDR2 as YNFKEQ. Written as DNA, the CDR3 is TGTGCCAGCAGCCTACGGACTAGCGGGAGACCCTCCTACGAGCAGTACTTC. Translated, it gives CASSLRTSGRPSYEQYF.

V and J are TRBV28 and TRBJ2-1, with 10 positions matching TRBD2. CDR1 is MDHEN and CDR2 is SYDVKM in the germline V gene. V lost 7 bases, J lost 9 bases, and 12 bases stayed unmatched. This CDR3 contains 15 residues. This chain's CDR3 is CASTQLAGDFGEQFF. CDR3 nucleotide sequence: TGTGCCAGCACGCAGCTAGCGGGAGATTTTGGTGAGCAGTTCTTC.

The chain employs TRBV15 and TRBJ1-1; the match to TRBD1 covers 7 bases. The CDR3 covers 16 residues. The germline V gene has CDR1 LNHNV and CDR2 YYDKDF (reference sequence). V lost 1 base to trimming and J lost 5 bases; unmatched junction nucleotides: 10. The CDR3 sequence is CATSRATTGIGTEAFF. The CDR3 DNA is TGTGCCACCAGCAGAGCGACGACAGGGATCGGAACTGAAGCTTTCTTT.